These T cell receptor beta chains were read from a single sample in a study of T cell changes during pregnancy in multiple sclerosis. The method was immunoSEQ multiplex PCR; TCRdb's version includes in-frame clones alone and lacks a portion of them. The table shows 90,000 to 120,000 clones, with about 90% occurring only once. Sequenced here: peripheral blood, sampled in the third trimester of pregnancy. The receptors were gathered from a female donor in good health, enrolled as a control in a pregnancy study. CDR3s leave out the opening cysteine and the closing phenylalanine or tryptophan. Each record gives: V gene, J gene, CDR3 protein.

v_call: TRBV7-9; j_call: TRBJ2-1; cdr3_aa: ASSSLTGDNEQF
v_call: TRBV6-6; j_call: TRBJ2-7; cdr3_aa: ASTDGTGGSYEQY
v_call: TRBV6-5; j_call: TRBJ1-3; cdr3_aa: ASSIAGAGNTIY
v_call: TRBV9; j_call: TRBJ1-2; cdr3_aa: ASSFLDRGGGYT
v_call: TRBV7-2; j_call: TRBJ2-3; cdr3_aa: ASSLSPSTSGASDTQY
v_call: TRBV13; j_call: TRBJ1-1; cdr3_aa: ASSLVGNTEAF
v_call: TRBV11-3; j_call: TRBJ1-4; cdr3_aa: ASSAFSTGLATNEKLF
v_call: TRBV18; j_call: TRBJ2-1; cdr3_aa: ASSEGQSSYNEQF
v_call: TRBV27; j_call: TRBJ1-1; cdr3_aa: ASRGDSGFTEAF
v_call: TRBV12-5; j_call: TRBJ2-1; cdr3_aa: ASSSSSGNNEQF
v_call: TRBV4-2; j_call: TRBJ1-2; cdr3_aa: ASSQEGQGSYGYT
v_call: TRBV7-2; j_call: TRBJ2-1; cdr3_aa: ASSRLAYEQF
v_call: TRBV6-1; j_call: TRBJ1-5; cdr3_aa: ASSEPQAPQH
v_call: TRBV5-7; j_call: TRBJ2-3; cdr3_aa: ATNIRGPSDTQY
v_call: TRBV6-5; j_call: TRBJ2-1; cdr3_aa: ASSWRHEQF
v_call: TRBV7-3; j_call: TRBJ2-1; cdr3_aa: ASSFRTSPPDNEQF
v_call: TRBV5-1; j_call: TRBJ2-2; cdr3_aa: ASSRAPSGGARLF
v_call: TRBV15; j_call: TRBJ1-1; cdr3_aa: ATSRGPTDKEAF
v_call: TRBV2; j_call: TRBJ2-7; cdr3_aa: ASHPRDSYEQY
v_call: TRBV30; j_call: TRBJ1-1; cdr3_aa: AWSGGYTTEAF
v_call: TRBV19; j_call: TRBJ1-1; cdr3_aa: ASSSSVRSMNTEAF
v_call: TRBV7-2; j_call: TRBJ1-1; cdr3_aa: ASSLSRGGGTEAF
v_call: TRBV4-1; j_call: TRBJ1-1; cdr3_aa: ASSQASTTTEAF
v_call: TRBV27; j_call: TRBJ2-7; cdr3_aa: ASSGHPPGGSEQY
v_call: TRBV27; j_call: TRBJ1-5; cdr3_aa: ASSPRSGQPQH
v_call: TRBV30; j_call: TRBJ1-1; cdr3_aa: AWKRQGDTEAF
v_call: TRBV5-6; j_call: TRBJ1-2; cdr3_aa: ASSLSGDGYT
v_call: TRBV5-4; j_call: TRBJ2-1; cdr3_aa: ASTVPGLQNEQF
v_call: TRBV7-3; j_call: TRBJ2-2; cdr3_aa: ASSKSGPNTGELF
v_call: TRBV4-3; j_call: TRBJ2-1; cdr3_aa: ASSQDAGGNEQF
v_call: TRBV6-5; j_call: TRBJ2-1; cdr3_aa: ASSPPWGRHNEQF
v_call: TRBV7-3; j_call: TRBJ2-5; cdr3_aa: ASSLRVGGEETQY
v_call: TRBV7-3; j_call: TRBJ2-1; cdr3_aa: ASSLNFAGDEQF
v_call: TRBV7-3; j_call: TRBJ1-1; cdr3_aa: ASSPGHRNTEAF
v_call: TRBV6-1; j_call: TRBJ2-1; cdr3_aa: ASREDPLAYNEQF
v_call: TRBV7-9; j_call: TRBJ1-4; cdr3_aa: ASSLMGAGEKLF
v_call: TRBV4-1; j_call: TRBJ1-3; cdr3_aa: ASSHQRDSGNTIY
v_call: TRBV27; j_call: TRBJ1-2; cdr3_aa: ATFGSGSGSGYT
v_call: TRBV7-2; j_call: TRBJ2-7; cdr3_aa: ASSYRSSYEQY
v_call: TRBV5-6; j_call: TRBJ2-5; cdr3_aa: ASSLGQAETQY
v_call: TRBV5-4; j_call: TRBJ1-1; cdr3_aa: ASSSGRAPEAF